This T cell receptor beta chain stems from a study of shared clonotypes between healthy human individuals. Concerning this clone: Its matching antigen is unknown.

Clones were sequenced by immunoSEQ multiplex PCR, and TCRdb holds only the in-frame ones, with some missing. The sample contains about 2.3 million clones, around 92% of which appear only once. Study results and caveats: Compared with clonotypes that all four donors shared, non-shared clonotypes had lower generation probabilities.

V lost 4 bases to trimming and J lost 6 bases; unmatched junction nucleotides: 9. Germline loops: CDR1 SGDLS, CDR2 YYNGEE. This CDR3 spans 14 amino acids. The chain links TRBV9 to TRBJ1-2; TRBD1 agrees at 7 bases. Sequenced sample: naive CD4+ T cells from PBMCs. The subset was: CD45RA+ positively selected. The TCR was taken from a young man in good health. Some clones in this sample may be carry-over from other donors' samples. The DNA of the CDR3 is TGTGCCAGCAGCATGCTACAGGGGCGAGATGGCTACACCTTC. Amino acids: CASSMLQGRDGYTF. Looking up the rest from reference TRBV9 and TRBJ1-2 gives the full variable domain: DSGVTQTPKHLITATGQRVTLRCSPRSGDLSVYWYQQSLDQGLQFLIQYYNGEERAKGNILERFSAQQFPDLHSELNLSSLELGDSALYFCASSMLQGRDGYTFGSGTRLTVV.